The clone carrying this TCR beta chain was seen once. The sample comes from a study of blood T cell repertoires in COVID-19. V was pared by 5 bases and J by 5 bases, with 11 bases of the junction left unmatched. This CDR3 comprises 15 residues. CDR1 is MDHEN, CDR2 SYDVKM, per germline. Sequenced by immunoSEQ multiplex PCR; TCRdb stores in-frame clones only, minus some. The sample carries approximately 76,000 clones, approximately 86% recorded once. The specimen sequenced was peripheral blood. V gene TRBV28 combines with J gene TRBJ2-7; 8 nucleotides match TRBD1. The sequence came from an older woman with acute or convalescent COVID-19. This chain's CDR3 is CASSPGDRLGNEQYF. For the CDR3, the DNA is TGTGCCAGCAGTCCCGGGGACAGGCTTGGGAACGAGCAGTACTTC.